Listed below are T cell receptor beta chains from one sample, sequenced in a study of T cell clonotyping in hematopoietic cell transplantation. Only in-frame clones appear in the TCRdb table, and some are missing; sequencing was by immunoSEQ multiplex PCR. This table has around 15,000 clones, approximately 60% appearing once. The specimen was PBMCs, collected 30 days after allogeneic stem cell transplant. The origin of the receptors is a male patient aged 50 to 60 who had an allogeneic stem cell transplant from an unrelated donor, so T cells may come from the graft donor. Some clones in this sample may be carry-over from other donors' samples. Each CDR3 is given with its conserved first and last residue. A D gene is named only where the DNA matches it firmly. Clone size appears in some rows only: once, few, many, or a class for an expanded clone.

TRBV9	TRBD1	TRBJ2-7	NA	TGTGCCAGCAGCGAGGGGACAGGACCGGGGGAGCAGTACTTC	CASSEGTGPGEQYF
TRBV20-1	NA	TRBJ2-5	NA	TGCAGTGGGCTGGCCCAAGAGACCCAGTACTTC	CSGLAQETQYF
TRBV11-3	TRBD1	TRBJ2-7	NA	TGTGCCAGCAGCCCCGCCCGGACAGGGGCGAAGACCTACGAGCAGTACTTC	CASSPARTGAKTYEQYF
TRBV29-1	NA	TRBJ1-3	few	TGCAGCGTTGGGTTTCCTGGAAACACCATATATTTT	CSVGFPGNTIYF
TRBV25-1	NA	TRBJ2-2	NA	TGTGCCAGCAGTGATCCACCGCCCCCGGCAACGAACACCGGGGAGCTGTTTTTT	CASSDPPPPATNTGELFF
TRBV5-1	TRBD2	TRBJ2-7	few	TGCGCCAGCACCCCCGGTGGGGGGGAGTCCTACGAGCAGTACTTC	CASTPGGGESYEQYF
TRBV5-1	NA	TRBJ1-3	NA	TGCGCCAGCAGCTTCCAGGGAACGTCTGGAAACACCATATATTTT	CASSFQGTSGNTIYF
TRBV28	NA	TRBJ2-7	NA	TGTGCCAGCAGTTTCACCGGGGTCCCTCCCTACGAGCAGTACTTC	CASSFTGVPPYEQYF
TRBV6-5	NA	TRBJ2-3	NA	TGTGCCAGCAGTTTACAGAGCACAGATACGCAGTATTTT	CASSLQSTDTQYF
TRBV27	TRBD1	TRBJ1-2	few	TGTGCCAGCAGCCTCAGGGGGAACTATGGCTACACCTTC	CASSLRGNYGYTF
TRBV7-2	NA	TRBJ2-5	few	TGTGCCAGCAGCCCTATACGGGAGACCCAGTACTTC	CASSPIRETQYF
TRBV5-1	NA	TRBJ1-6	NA	TGCGCCAGCAGCCCCCTCCCCAAGGGCGGTTCACCCCTCCACTTT	CASSPLPKGGSPLHF
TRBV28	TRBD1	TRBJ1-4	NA	TGTGCCAGCAGACGACTTTGGACAGGGACAACTAATGAAAAACTGTTTTTT	CASRRLWTGTTNEKLFF
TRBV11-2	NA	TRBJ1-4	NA	TGTGCCAGCAGCTTAGATACAGGGCGTAATGAAAAACTGTTTTTT	CASSLDTGRNEKLFF
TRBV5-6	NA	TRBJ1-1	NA	TGTGCCAGCAGGAGAGGGACTGAAGCTTTCTTT	CASRRGTEAFF
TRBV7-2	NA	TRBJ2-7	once	TGTGCCAGCAGCTTAGGCGGTGCGAGCTCCTACGAGCAGTACTTC	CASSLGGASSYEQYF
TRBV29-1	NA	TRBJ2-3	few	TGCAGCGTTGAAGGGGTGGAGATCGGTAGTGCAGATACGCAGTATTTT	CSVEGVEIGSADTQYF
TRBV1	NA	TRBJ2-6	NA	TGCACCAGCAGTATTGACGGTTTGTGCAGTCGGGCCAACGTCCTGACTTTC	CTSSIDGLCSRANVLTF
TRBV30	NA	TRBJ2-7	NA	TGTGCCTGGAGTAGGGGGGACAGTTTGTACGAGCAGTACTTC	CAWSRGDSLYEQYF
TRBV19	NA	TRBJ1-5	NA	TGTGCCAGTCGCCGAACGGCGTTAGGTCAGCCCCAGCATTTT	CASRRTALGQPQHF
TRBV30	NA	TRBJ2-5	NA	TGTGCCTGGAGTAGCGGATCCCGGGAGACCCAGTACTTC	CAWSSGSRETQYF
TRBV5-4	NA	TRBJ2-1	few	TGTGCCAGCAGCTACTTGCGGAACTCCTACAATGAGCAGTTCTTC	CASSYLRNSYNEQFF
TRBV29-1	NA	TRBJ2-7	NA	TGCAGCGTTGAGGAAACCGGGACCAGATCCTACGAGCAGTACTTC	CSVEETGTRSYEQYF
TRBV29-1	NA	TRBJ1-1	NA	TGCAGCGCAGCCACGGACGTTGAAGCTTTCTTT	CSAATDVEAFF
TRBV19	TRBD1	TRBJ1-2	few	TGTGCCAGTAGTGTGGGGACAGGGGAGTTGAGGTGGTATGGCTACACCTTC	CASSVGTGELRWYGYTF
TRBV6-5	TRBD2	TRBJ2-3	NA	TGTGCCAGCAGTTCTAGCGGAGCCACAGATACGCAGTATTTT	CASSSSGATDTQYF
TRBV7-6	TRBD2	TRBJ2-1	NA	TGTGCCAGCAGCGTTAGCGGGGCGATCTACAATGAGCAGTTCTTC	CASSVSGAIYNEQFF
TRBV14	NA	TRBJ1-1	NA	TGTGCCAGCAGCCTTCGGCGCGGGTTGGGAAGGATGAACACTGAAGCTTTCTTT	CASSLRRGLGRMNTEAFF
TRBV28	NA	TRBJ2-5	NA	TGTGCCAGCAAGGCCACCGGACCCTTAGGAGGAACCCAGTACTTC	CASKATGPLGGTQYF
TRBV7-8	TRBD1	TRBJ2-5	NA	TGTGCCAGCAGCCTAGCTGGGACAGAAGAGACCCAGTACTTC	CASSLAGTEETQYF
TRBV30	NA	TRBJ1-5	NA	TGTGCCTGGAGTGTAGGCAGGGGCAATCAGCCCCAGCATTTT	CAWSVGRGNQPQHF
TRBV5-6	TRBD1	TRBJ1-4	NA	TGTGCCAGCAGCTACGAACAGGGGAGTAATGAAAAACTGTTTTTT	CASSYEQGSNEKLFF
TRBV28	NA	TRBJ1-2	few	TGTGCCAGCAGGGGGAATTATGGCTACACCTTC	CASRGNYGYTF
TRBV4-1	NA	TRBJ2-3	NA	TGCGCCAGCAGCCAAAGAGCTAGTTCCACAGATACGCAGTATTTT	CASSQRASSTDTQYF
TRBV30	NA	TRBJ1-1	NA	TGTGCCTGGAGTGTCCGATACGTGTCCGACACTGAAGCTTTCTTT	CAWSVRYVSDTEAFF
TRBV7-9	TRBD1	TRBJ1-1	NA	TGTGCCAGCATCTTACAGGGGGCCACTGAAGCTTTCTTT	CASILQGATEAFF
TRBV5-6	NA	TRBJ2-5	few	TGTGCCAGCAGGGTCCGAGAGACCCAGTACTTC	CASRVRETQYF
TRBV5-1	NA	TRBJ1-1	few	TGCGCCAGCAGCTTGACGGGGCAGGGCACTGAAGCTTTCTTT	CASSLTGQGTEAFF
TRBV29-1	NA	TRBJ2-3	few	TGCAGCGTTGTGGGGGGCCGGGACGCAGATACGCAGTATTTT	CSVVGGRDADTQYF
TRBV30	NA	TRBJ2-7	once	TGTGCCTGGAGTGGGGGGAAATTGGAGCAGTACTTC	CAWSGGKLEQYF
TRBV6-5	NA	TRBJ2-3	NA	TGTGCCAGCAGTTATGGTTTCACAGATACGCAGTATTTT	CASSYGFTDTQYF
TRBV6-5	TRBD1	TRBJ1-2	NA	TGTGCCAGCAGCCCGCTTGGACAGGGAGCGGGTGGCTACACCTTC	CASSPLGQGAGGYTF
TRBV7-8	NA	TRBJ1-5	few	TGTGCCAGCAGCTTAGGCGCGGATCAGCCCCAGCATTTT	CASSLGADQPQHF
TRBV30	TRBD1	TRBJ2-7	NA	TGTGCCTGGGACAGGGGTCTCCCCTACGAGCAGTACTTC	CAWDRGLPYEQYF
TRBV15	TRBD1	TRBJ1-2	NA	TGTGCCACCAGCAGAGCGGCAGGGGGCTTTGGCTACACCTTC	CATSRAAGGFGYTF